The 29 T cell receptor beta chains reported below all come from one sample, sequenced in a study of CD8+ T cells in alopecia areata. Following extraction, RNA underwent reverse transcription to cDNA, which served as the sequencing template. The assay was immunoSEQ multiplex PCR, and TCRdb's table has in-frame clones only and misses some. This table has roughly 200,000 clones, roughly three fifths appearing once. Noted treatment: oral pan-JAK inhibitor, 5-10 mg twice daily. This material consisted of CD4+ T cells sorted from blood, taken at week 4, from a patient treated with tofacitinib. These receptors all come from a human donor with alopecia areata.

The chain carries TRBV2 and TRBJ1-2; D is possibly TRBD1 (6 bases). This CDR3 contains 14 residues. CDR1 is SNHLY, CDR2 FYNNEI, per germline. The V end was cut by 3 bases, the J end by 4 bases, with 12 bases between. The CDR3 is CASSEEGEGYGYTF. The DNA for the CDR3 is TGTGCCAGCAGTGAGGAGGGGGAAGGCTATGGCTACACCTTC.

The chain carries TRBV11-3 and TRBJ2-1; D tentatively fits TRBD1 or TRBD2 (5 bases each). The CDR3 runs to 16 residues. The germline V gene has CDR1 SGHNT and CDR2 YENEEA. The V end lost 5 bases, the J end lost 6 bases, and 20 bases lay between the germline ends. Here the CDR3 reads CASSEGRLISTNEQFF. The DNA for the CDR3 is TGTGCCAGCAGCGAGGGACGGCTGATTTCTACCAATGAGCAGTTCTTC.

This clone was observed once. This sequence joins TRBV29-1 and TRBJ1-2; 7 bases line up with TRBD1. The CDR3 spans 19 residues. Germline lookup yields CDR1 SQVTM and CDR2 ANQGSEA. The V gene end was trimmed by 1 base and the J gene end by 6 bases; junction bases not matched to a gene: 23. The chain's CDR3 is CSVEGLFSPNRQGSNGYTF. DNA for the CDR3: TGCAGCGTTGAAGGGCTCTTCTCTCCTAACAGACAGGGAAGTAATGGCTACACCTTC.

The CDR3: CASIRAGNSGNTIYF. CDR3 in DNA: TGTGCCAGCATACGAGCAGGGAACTCTGGAAACACCATATATTTT. This chain uses TRBV5-6 with TRBJ1-3, with TRBD1 as a possible D gene (5 bases). There are 15 residues in the CDR3. Per the germline V gene, CDR1 is SGHDT and CDR2 is YYEEEE. The V end was cut by 6 bases, the J end by 0 bases, with 13 bases between. The entire variable domain, with the rest obtained from reference TRBV5-6 and TRBJ1-3, is as follows: DAGVTQSPTHLIKTRGQQVTLRCSPKSGHDTVSWYQQALGQGPQFIFQYYEEEERQRGNFPDRFSGHQFPNYSSELNVNALLLGDSALYLCASIRAGNSGNTIYFGEGSWLTVV.

V is TRBV7-9 and J is TRBJ2-6; the D is unclear. Trimming removed 3 bases from V and 0 bases from J, with 3 bases in between. CDR1 is SEHNR and CDR2 is FQNEAQ in the germline V gene (reference sequence). There are 14 residues in the CDR3. The CDR3 spells CASSLDSGANVLTF. CDR3 coding DNA: TGTGCCAGCAGCTTGGACTCTGGGGCCAACGTCCTGACTTTC.

This chain uses TRBV7-2 with TRBJ2-2; no reliable D call. V gave up 5 bases and J gave up 6 bases, with 13 bases separating them. Germline-derived CDR1 and CDR2 are SGHTA and FQGNSA. This CDR3 contains 14 residues. CDR3 amino acids: CASSPELTAGELFF. CDR3 sequence (DNA): TGTGCCAGCAGCCCCGAGCTGACCGCCGGGGAGCTGTTTTTT.

Here the CDR3 DNA reads TGTGCCAGCGGGTACACAGATACGCAGTATTTT. Translated: CASGYTDTQYF. The chain recombines TRBV6-5 with TRBJ2-3; D is unclear. The CDR3 extends over 11 amino acids. Germline V gene lookup returns CDR1 MNHEY and CDR2 SVGAGI. V lost 8 bases, J lost 2 bases, and 5 bases lay in between.

The J gene is TRBJ1-1, the V gene TRBV4-1; D unclear. The CDR3 loop spans 15 amino acids. In germline, CDR1 is MGHRA, CDR2 YSYEKL. V was pared by 0 bases and J by 5 bases, with 13 bases between. In DNA, the CDR3 is TGCGCCAGCAGCCAAGACACCCTCTGGGGTACTGAAGCTTTCTTT. Translated, it gives CASSQDTLWGTEAFF.

The chain joins TRBV30 to TRBJ2-5; 10 bases map to TRBD1. V trimming: 2 bases; J trimming: 5 bases; junction bases outside the gene matches: 5. Germline assignment: CDR1 GTSNPN and CDR2 SVGIG (reference sequence). This CDR3 is built from 14 residues. The CDR3 nucleotides read TGTGCCTGGAGTCTGGGACAGGGGAGGGAGACCCAGTACTTC. Its protein is CAWSLGQGRETQYF.

The rearrangement uses TRBV27 and TRBJ2-7, with D possibly TRBD2 on 6 matching bases. Germline values: CDR1 MNHEY, CDR2 SMNVEV (reference sequence). Between the trimmed V and J ends, which lost 7 bases and 4 bases, there was a span of 20 bases. The CDR3 runs 15 residues. DNA of the CDR3: TGTGCCAGCACCTTCGCCGGCGCGGGGCCTTACGAGCAGTACTTC. This sequence encodes CASTFAGAGPYEQYF.

This clone was recorded a few times. The rearrangement joins TRBV28 to TRBJ2-2; 7 bases fit TRBD1. Germline V CDR1 and CDR2: MDHEN, SYDVKM. CDR3 length: 14 residues. The V gene end was trimmed by 4 bases and the J gene end by 5 bases; junction bases not matched to a gene: 4. DNA of the CDR3: TGTGCCAGCAGTTGGACAGGAAGGACCGGGGAGCTGTTTTTT. It yields the protein CASSWTGRTGELFF.

V usage is TRBV4-2 and J usage is TRBJ1-5, with 11 positions matching TRBD1. Germline-derived CDR1 and CDR2 are LGHNA and YNFKEQ. Trimming took 3 bases from V and 11 from J; bases not matched to a gene: 12. This CDR3 region has 16 residues. The CDR3 spells CASSQTGTGGSLTQHF. CDR3 sequence (DNA): TGTGCCAGCAGCCAGACCGGGACAGGGGGAAGTTTAACCCAGCATTTT.

The chain joins TRBV29-1 to TRBJ2-7; D is possibly TRBD2 (5 bases). This CDR3 comprises 11 residues. The V gene's germline CDR1 is SQVTM and CDR2 ANQGSEA. Deletions cut 5 bases from V and 2 bases from J, with 7 bases between. DNA of the CDR3: TGCAGCGTTTACGGGACCTACGAGCAGTACTTC. It is translated as CSVYGTYEQYF.

This clone was observed a single time. V gene TRBV5-1 combines with J gene TRBJ1-1; D remains ambiguous. CDR1 SGHRS and CDR2 YFSETQ come from the germline V gene. V lost 4 bases to trimming and J lost 1 base, with 14 bases between them. The CDR3 is 15 amino acids. CDR3 amino acids: CASSPGGRENTEAFF. CDR3 in DNA: TGCGCCAGCAGCCCCGGAGGCAGAGAGAACACTGAAGCTTTCTTT.

This CDR3 is CASSLGRESTDTQYF. The CDR3 region has the DNA TGTGCCAGCAGCTTAGGCAGGGAAAGTACAGATACGCAGTATTTT. This chain connects TRBV7-9 to TRBJ2-3; D is possibly TRBD1 (5 bases). V shed 1 base and J shed 3 bases, with 11 bases lying between them. The CDR3 sequence is 15 residues long. The germline CDR1 and CDR2 sequences are SEHNR and FQNEAQ (reference sequence). The full variable domain, in which reference TRBV7-9 and TRBJ2-3 provide the parts outside the CDR3, is DTGVSQNPRHKITKRGQNVTFRCDPISEHNRLYWYRQTLGQGPEFLTYFQNEAQLEKSRLLSDRFSAERPKGSFSTLEIQRTEQGDSAMYLCASSLGRESTDTQYFGPGTRLTVL.

The chain links TRBV5-1 to TRBJ2-3; no firm D call. Germline loops: CDR1 SGHRS, CDR2 YFSETQ. This CDR3 spans 12 amino acids. V was trimmed by 4 bases and J by 5 bases, leaving 8 bases between them. The CDR3 DNA sequence: TGCGCCAGCAGCCAATCGGGAGATACGCAGTATTTT. It translates to CASSQSGDTQYF.

With regard to this clone: A read error may explain this, as a much larger clone is one base away. The sample contains more than one DNA sequence encoding this CDR3. The genes are TRBV7-2 and TRBJ2-3, with unresolved D. This CDR3 spans 11 amino acids. V lost 5 bases and J lost 2, with 2 bases in between. CDR1 SGHTA and CDR2 FQGNSA come from the germline V gene. The CDR3 DNA follows: TGTGCCAGCAGCCCCACAGATACGCAGTATTTT. Protein: CASSPTDTQYF.

The chain joins TRBV13 to TRBJ1-1; 7 bases line up with TRBD1. The CDR3 is 16 amino acids. J was trimmed by 1 base and V by 7 bases; bases with no gene match: 12. Germline V gene data show CDR1 as PRHDT and CDR2 as FYEKMQ (reference sequence). The CDR3 here is CASTYRRGHQNTEAFF. The CDR3 nucleotides read TGTGCCAGCACCTACAGAAGGGGGCATCAGAACACTGAAGCTTTCTTT.

This clone turned up a few times. This sample includes further DNA sequences coding for the same CDR3. The V and J genes are TRBV28 and TRBJ1-6; D is unresolved. Germline lookup yields CDR1 MDHEN and CDR2 SYDVKM. Trimming pared 7 bases from V and 10 bases from J, leaving 8 bases between. CDR3 length equals 11 residues. Here the CDR3 DNA reads TGTGCCAGCAATGGGGTATCACCCCTCCACTTT. Encoded protein: CASNGVSPLHF.

The chain recombines TRBV27 with TRBJ2-7, with 9 bases fitting TRBD1. The V gene's germline CDR1 is MNHEY and CDR2 SMNVEV (reference sequence). This CDR3 region has 14 residues. V was pared by 7 bases and J by 3 bases, with 7 bases of the junction left unmatched. The CDR3 DNA reads as TGTGCCAGCACCCGGGACAGGGTGAGCTACGAGCAGTACTTC. Residues: CASTRDRVSYEQYF.

The V gene is TRBV25-1, the J gene TRBJ2-7; D is undetermined. The CDR3 runs 15 residues. The germline V gene encodes CDR1 MGHDK and CDR2 SYGVNS. V was cut by 3 bases and J by 1 base, with 13 bases left in between. CDR3 sequence reads: CASSDSWGESYEQYF. The CDR3, as DNA: TGTGCCAGCAGTGATTCGTGGGGTGAATCCTACGAGCAGTACTTC.

This chain links TRBV30 with TRBJ1-3, with TRBD1 matching over 7 bases. Germline V gives CDR1 GTSNPN, CDR2 SVGIG (reference sequence). The CDR3 spans 14 residues. J gave up 0 bases and V 5 bases, and 4 bases lay outside the gene matches. CDR3 residues: CAWDRVGSGNTIYF. The CDR3 DNA is TGTGCCTGGGACAGGGTGGGCTCTGGAAACACCATATATTTT. The variable domain in full, with the rest retrieved from reference TRBV30 and TRBJ1-3, is SQTIHQWPATLVQPVGSPLSLECTVEGTSNPNLYWYRQAAGRGLQLLFYSVGIGQISSEVPQNLSASRPQDRQFILSSKKLLLSDSGFYLCAWDRVGSGNTIYFGEGSWLTVV.

The J gene is TRBJ1-2, the V gene TRBV5-4, with a weak D call TRBD1 (5 bases). The CDR3 extends over 13 amino acids. The germline V and J ends were trimmed by 4 bases and 8 bases, with 15 bases remaining between them. Germline CDR1 is SGHNT and CDR2 is YYREEE (reference sequence). The DNA of the CDR3 is TGTGCCAGCAGCCTTGCCCAGGGCGAAGGCTACACCTTC. Its protein is CASSLAQGEGYTF.

This clone was detected once. This chain links TRBV6-6 with TRBJ1-5; D is uncertain. The CDR3 spans 12 residues. CDR1 and CDR2 (germline): MNHNY, SVGAGI (reference sequence). V lost 5 bases to trimming and J lost 1 base, with 3 bases between them. CDR3 nucleotides: TGTGCCAGCAGTCCGAGCAATCAGCCCCAGCATTTT. Encoded protein: CASSPSNQPQHF.

This clone was observed a few times. The rearrangement joins TRBV29-1 to TRBJ1-1; possible D gene TRBD1, 5 bases. Germline V gene data show CDR1 as SQVTM and CDR2 as ANQGSEA. This CDR3 contains 13 residues. Trimming took 4 bases from V and 5 from J, leaving 14 bases between them. The CDR3 nucleotides read TGCAGCGTTGGGGGGGACGAACGGACTGAAGCTTTCTTT. The encoded protein is CSVGGDERTEAFF.

The CDR3 DNA sequence: TGTGCCACTACGGACATGACCAATTCACCCCTCCACTTT. Translated, it gives CATTDMTNSPLHF. The chain combines TRBV10-3 with TRBJ1-6; tentatively, D is TRBD1 (5 bases). V was pared by 10 bases and J by 7 bases, with 14 bases between. The CDR3 contains 13 residues. CDR1 ENHRY and CDR2 SYGVKD come from the germline V gene.

J is TRBJ2-1 and V is TRBV5-6; D gene unclear. V was shortened by 1 base and J by 10 bases, with 6 bases between the two germline ends. Looked up from germline, CDR1 is SGHDT and CDR2 is YYEEEE. The CDR3 loop spans 11 amino acids. The CDR3 here is CASSLRREQFF. The DNA for the CDR3 is TGTGCCAGCAGCTTGAGGAGAGAGCAGTTCTTC.

The chain uses TRBV5-4 and TRBJ2-7; 8 nucleotides line up with TRBD1. CDR1 and CDR2 from the germline V gene are SGHNT and YYREEE (reference sequence). This CDR3 spans 15 amino acids. With 0 bases clipped from V and 3 bases from J, the junction kept 5 bases outside the gene matches. This CDR3 reads CASSLEPGGNYEQYF. The CDR3 coding sequence is TGTGCCAGCAGCTTGGAGCCAGGGGGCAACTACGAGCAGTACTTC. The entire variable domain, with the rest obtained from reference TRBV5-4 and TRBJ2-7, is as follows: ETGVTQSPTHLIKTRGQQVTLRCSSQSGHNTVSWYQQALGQGPQFIFQYYREEENGRGNFPPRFSGLQFPNYSSELNVNALELDDSALYLCASSLEPGGNYEQYFGPGTRLTVT.

The chain combines TRBV5-1 with TRBJ1-1, with 11 bases fitting TRBD1. The CDR3 loop spans 17 amino acids. Germline V lookup: CDR1 SGHRS, CDR2 YFSETQ. Losses at the gene ends were 0 bases for V and 3 bases for J; bases not matched to a gene: 7. The CDR3 bases are TGCGCCAGCAGCTTGGGGACAGGGGGCGCGGGCTACACTGAAGCTTTCTTT. Residues: CASSLGTGGAGYTEAFF.